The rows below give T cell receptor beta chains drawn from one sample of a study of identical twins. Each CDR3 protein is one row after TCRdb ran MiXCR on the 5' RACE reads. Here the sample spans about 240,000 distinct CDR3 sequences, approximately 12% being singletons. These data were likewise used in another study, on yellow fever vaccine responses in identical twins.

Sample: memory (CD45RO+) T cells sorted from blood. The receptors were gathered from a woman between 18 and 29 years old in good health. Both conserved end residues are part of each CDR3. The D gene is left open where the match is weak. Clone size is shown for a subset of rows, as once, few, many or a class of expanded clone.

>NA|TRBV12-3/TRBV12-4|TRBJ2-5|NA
TGTGCCAGCAGTTCCAGGGGACAAATCCGACAGACCCAGTACTTC
CASSSRGQIRQTQYF
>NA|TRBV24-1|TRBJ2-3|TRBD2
TGTGCCGCGGGGGAGGGCACCGATACGCAGTATTTT
CAAGEGTDTQYF
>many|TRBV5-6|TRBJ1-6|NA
TGTGCCAGCAGCTTCGACAGGCATAATTCACCCCTCCACTTT
CASSFDRHNSPLHF
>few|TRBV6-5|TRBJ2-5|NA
TGTGCCAGCGGGCAGGAGGAGACCCAGTACTTC
CASGQEETQYF
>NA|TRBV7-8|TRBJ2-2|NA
TGTGCCAGCAGCTTAGATTCAGCGGCTACCGGGGAGCTGTTTTTT
CASSLDSAATGELFF
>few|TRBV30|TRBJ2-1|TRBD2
TGTGCCTGGAGTTACGGGACTAGCGGGAGAGAGGCATTCTTC
CAWSYGTSGREAFF
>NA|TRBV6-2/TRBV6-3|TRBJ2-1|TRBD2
TGTGCCAGCAGTTACCCTAATCGACTAGCTCCGACCTCCTACAATGAGCAGTTCTTC
CASSYPNRLAPTSYNEQFF
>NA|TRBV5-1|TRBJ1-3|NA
TGCGCCAGCAGCTTCGGGACGGGTGGAAACACCATATATTTT
CASSFGTGGNTIYF
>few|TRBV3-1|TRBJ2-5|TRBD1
TGTGCCAGCAGCCACAACAGGGGGCTGGGAGAGACCCAGTACTTC
CASSHNRGLGETQYF
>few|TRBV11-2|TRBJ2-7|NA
TGTGCCAGCAGCCCCAAGACCGGGTACGAGCAGTACTTC
CASSPKTGYEQYF
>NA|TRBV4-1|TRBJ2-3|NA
TGCGCCAGCAGCCTGGGGTCTACAAGCACAGATACGCAGTATTTT
CASSLGSTSTDTQYF
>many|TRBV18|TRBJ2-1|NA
TGTGCCAGCTCACCACCTAGCGTAGAGTGGGAGCAGTTCTTC
CASSPPSVEWEQFF
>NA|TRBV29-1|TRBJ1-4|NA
TGCAGCGTTGAATGGACATGGGATGAAAAACTGTTTTTT
CSVEWTWDEKLFF
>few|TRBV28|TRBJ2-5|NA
TGTGCCAGCAGTTCCGGGGGAAGTAAGGAGACCCAGTACTTC
CASSSGGSKETQYF
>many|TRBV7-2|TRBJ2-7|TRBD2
TGTGCCAGCAGCTTGATTGGGACTAGGACCTACGAGCAGTACTTC
CASSLIGTRTYEQYF
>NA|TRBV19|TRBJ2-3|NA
TGTGCCAGTAGTATCGGGGGGCAAGATACGCAGTATTTT
CASSIGGQDTQYF
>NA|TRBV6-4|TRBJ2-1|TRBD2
TGTGCCAGCAGTGACGAGGGACTAGCGGGAGGTAGCTCCTACAATGAGCAGTTCTTC
CASSDEGLAGGSSYNEQFF
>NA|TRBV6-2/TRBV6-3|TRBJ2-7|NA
TGTGCCAGCTCTTTGACAAGGACCTACGAGCAGTACTTC
CASSLTRTYEQYF
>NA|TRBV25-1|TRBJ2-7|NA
TGTGCCAGCAGTAAGAACTACGAGCAGTACTTC
CASSKNYEQYF
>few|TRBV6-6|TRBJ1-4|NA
TGTGCCAGCAGTACCCGACAGGAGGAAAAACTGTTTTTT
CASSTRQEEKLFF
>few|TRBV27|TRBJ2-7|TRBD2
TGTGCCAGCAGCCCCCTGGCGGGAGGCCACGGGGAGCAGTACTTC
CASSPLAGGHGEQYF
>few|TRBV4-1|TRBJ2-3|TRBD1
TGCGCCAGCAGCCCCGGACAGGGGGACACAGATACGCAGTATTTT
CASSPGQGDTDTQYF
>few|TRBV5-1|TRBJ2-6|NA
TGCGCCAGCAGCCCCCGGGGAGGGGCCAACGTCCTGACTTTC
CASSPRGGANVLTF
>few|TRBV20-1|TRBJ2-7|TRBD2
TGCAGTGCTAGTCCCCTAGCGGGGGTGACCTACGAGCAGTACTTC
CSASPLAGVTYEQYF
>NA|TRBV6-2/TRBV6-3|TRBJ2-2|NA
TGTGCCAGCAGTTACTCGAGTGTCCAGCTCACCCCCGGGGAGCTGTTTTTT
CASSYSSVQLTPGELFF
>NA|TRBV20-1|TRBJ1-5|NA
TGCAGTGCTAGAACCGGGGGCAGCAATCAGCCCCAGCATTTT
CSARTGGSNQPQHF
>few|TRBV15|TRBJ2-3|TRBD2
TGTGCCACCAGCAGATCTACTGGACTAGCGAGCACAGATACGCAGTATTTT
CATSRSTGLASTDTQYF
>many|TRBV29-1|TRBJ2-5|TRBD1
TGCAGCGCCGGGACAGCCAGGGGAGAGACCCAGTACTTC
CSAGTARGETQYF
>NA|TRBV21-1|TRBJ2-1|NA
TGTGCCAGCAGCAACGCCGCAGGGAATGAGCAGTTCTTC
CASSNAAGNEQFF
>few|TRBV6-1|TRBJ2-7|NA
TGTGCCAGCAGTGAAGGGAGGTATTACGAGCAGTACTTC
CASSEGRYYEQYF
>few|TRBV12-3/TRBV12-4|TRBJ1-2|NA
TGTGCCAGCAGTTTCTTAGGGACCGCTGATGGCTACACCTTC
CASSFLGTADGYTF
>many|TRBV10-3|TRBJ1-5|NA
TGTGCCATCAGTCTACAGGGAGCAAATCAGCCCCAGCATTTT
CAISLQGANQPQHF
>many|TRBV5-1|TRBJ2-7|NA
TGCGCCAGCAGCTTGGGGGGGACCAGCTCCTACGAGCAGTACTTC
CASSLGGTSSYEQYF
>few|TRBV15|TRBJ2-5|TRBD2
TGTGCCACCAGTAAGGGACGGCAGCGGGGGGCCCAGTACTTC
CATSKGRQRGAQYF
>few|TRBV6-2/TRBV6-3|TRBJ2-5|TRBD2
TGTGCCAGCAGTAAGACCCGGGGAGGCGGGAGTAGGTGGGAGACCCAGTACTTC
CASSKTRGGGSRWETQYF
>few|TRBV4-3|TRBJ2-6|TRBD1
TGCGCCAGCAGCCACACGACAGGGTCTGGGGCCAACGTCCTGACTTTC
CASSHTTGSGANVLTF
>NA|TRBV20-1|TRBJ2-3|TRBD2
TGCAGTGCTAGAGATCCCCTAGCGGGGGGCCTGCGTACGCAGTATTTT
CSARDPLAGGLRTQYF
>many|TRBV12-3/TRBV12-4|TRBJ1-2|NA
TGTGCCAGCAGTTCCCCGCAGGGATACTATGGCTACACCTTC
CASSSPQGYYGYTF
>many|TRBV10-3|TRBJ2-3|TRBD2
TGTGCCATCAGTGGTGGGGTTAGCGGGCAAACAGATACGCAGTATTTT
CAISGGVSGQTDTQYF
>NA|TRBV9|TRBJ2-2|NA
TGTGCCAGCAGCGTAGCTTCGGGTCTTGTCACCGGGGAGCTGTTTTTT
CASSVASGLVTGELFF
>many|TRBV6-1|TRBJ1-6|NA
TGTGCCAGCAGTCCCCCGGGCGGCTATAATTCACCCCTCCACTTT
CASSPPGGYNSPLHF
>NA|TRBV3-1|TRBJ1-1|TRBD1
TGTGCCAGCAGCGGGAACAGGGGCAACACTGAAGCTTTCTTT
CASSGNRGNTEAFF
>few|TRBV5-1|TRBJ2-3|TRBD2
TGCGCCAGCAGCCCGTCTGGAGGTAGCGGGGGAGTGGCGCAGTATTTT
CASSPSGGSGGVAQYF
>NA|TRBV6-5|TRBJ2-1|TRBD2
TGTGCCAGCAGTTCGGTTTCTAGCGGGATAGGTGAGCAGTTCTTC
CASSSVSSGIGEQFF
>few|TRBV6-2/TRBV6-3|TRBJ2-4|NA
TGTGCCAGCAGTTACTCGAGTAGGGATGCCAAAAACATTCAGTACTTC
CASSYSSRDAKNIQYF
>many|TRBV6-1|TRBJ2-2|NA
TGTGCCAGCCGTCCGAGCCGGGTTAGGGGGGAGCTGTTTTTT
CASRPSRVRGELFF
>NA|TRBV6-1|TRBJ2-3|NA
TGTGCCAGCAGGACTATCGGGGAAACGGATACGCAGTATTTT
CASRTIGETDTQYF
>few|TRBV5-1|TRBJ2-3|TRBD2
TGCGCCAGCAGCCTAGGGGACTACCGGGGAGATACGCAGTATTTT
CASSLGDYRGDTQYF
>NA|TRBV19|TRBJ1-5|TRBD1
TGTGCCAGTAGTATAGCCGACAGGGGAAATCAGCCCCAGCATTTT
CASSIADRGNQPQHF
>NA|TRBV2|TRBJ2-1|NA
TGTGCCAGCACTCCCACCCGGGGTGAGCAGTTCTTC
CASTPTRGEQFF
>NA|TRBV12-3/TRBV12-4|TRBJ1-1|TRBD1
TGTGCCAGCAGTCACGGCGGACAGGGGGATGGTATTTTAAAAGTCGCTGAAGCTTTCTTT
CASSHGGQGDGILKVAEAFF
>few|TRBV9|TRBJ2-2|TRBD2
TGTGCCAGCAGCGTTCTAGCGGGAACCAACACCGGGGAGCTGTTTTTT
CASSVLAGTNTGELFF
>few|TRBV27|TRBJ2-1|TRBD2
TGTGCCAGCGGGACTAGCGGGGATGAGCAGTTCTTC
CASGTSGDEQFF
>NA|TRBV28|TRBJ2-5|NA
TGTGCCAGCAGAGAAGAAGAGACCCAGTACTTC
CASREEETQYF
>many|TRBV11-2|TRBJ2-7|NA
TGTGCCAGCAGCCCCTACTCCAGGTCCGGTGGAGAGCAGTACTTC
CASSPYSRSGGEQYF
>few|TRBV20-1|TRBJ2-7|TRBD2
TGCAGTGCTAGAGAGGGCGGGGGGACCTACGAGCAGTACTTC
CSAREGGGTYEQYF
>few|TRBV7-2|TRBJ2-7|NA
TGTGCCAGCAGCTTATACATGGGACCCTACGAGCAGTACTTC
CASSLYMGPYEQYF
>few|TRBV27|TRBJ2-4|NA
TGTGCCAGCAGTTCTGGCAAGATGAGAAACATTCAGTACTTC
CASSSGKMRNIQYF